This T cell receptor (beta chain) was profiled in a study of cytomegalovirus exposure and HLA in healthy donors. The PCR had 60 Vbeta and 13 Jbeta primers. Repertoires were generated with immunoSEQ multiplex PCR, while TCRdb's copy carries only in-frame clones and drops some. This table has about 180,000 clones, around 80% appearing once. Findings of the study overall: The study labeled 150 to 200 TCR beta chains cytomegalovirus-associated. CMV serostatus was the sole immune exposure information available.

CDR3 size: 15 residues. Trimming cost V 0 bases and J 1 base, with 7 bases left between them. Germline-derived CDR1 and CDR2 are SGHVS and FQNEAQ. Turning to this clone: Its antigen is undetermined.

This chain uses TRBV7-8 with TRBJ1-3, with unresolved D. The sequence was collected from a woman in her thirties in good health and CMV-seronegative. Sequenced sample: PBMCs. The CDR3 bases are TGTGCCAGCAGCTTAGCGCCACAGTCTGGAAACACCATATATTTT. Amino acids: CASSLAPQSGNTIYF.